The 10 T cell receptor beta chains below all came from one sample that was sequenced in a study of blood T cell repertoires in COVID-19. Measured with immunoSEQ multiplex PCR; TCRdb has only the in-frame clones, and not every one. This table has a few hundred thousand clones, more than 80% appearing once. The sample comprised peripheral blood. These receptors all come from a young man who had recovered from COVID-19.

The J gene is TRBJ1-1, the V gene TRBV9; 7 nucleotides agree with TRBD1. V shed 3 bases, J shed 8 bases, and the junction held 4 bases outside the gene matches. The V gene's germline CDR1 is SGDLS and CDR2 YYNGEE. The CDR3 runs to 12 residues. The CDR3 coding sequence is TGTGCCAGCAGCGCTACGGGACAGGAAGCTTTCTTT. This encodes CASSATGQEAFF.

The chain employs TRBV15 and TRBJ2-3, with unresolved D. Trimming removed 0 bases at V and 0 bases at J, with 10 bases between. This CDR3 comprises 16 residues. CDR1 LNHNV and CDR2 YYDKDF come from the germline V gene (reference sequence). The CDR3 coding sequence is TGTGCCACCAGCAGAGATCCAGCGCCCAGCACAGATACGCAGTATTTT. This sequence encodes CATSRDPAPSTDTQYF.

The genes are TRBV7-9 and TRBJ2-3, with D possibly being TRBD2 (7 bases). Germline loops: CDR1 SEHNR, CDR2 FQNEAQ (reference sequence). This CDR3 is built from 16 residues. V gave up 5 bases and J gave up 6 bases, with 21 bases separating them. Here the CDR3 DNA reads TGTGCCAGCAGCCTTCCGGGGGGCTGGTCGCTGGATACGCAGTATTTT. As protein: CASSLPGGWSLDTQYF.

The chain combines TRBV5-1 with TRBJ1-2, with a possible D match to TRBD1 (6 bases). Germline CDR1 reads SGHRS; CDR2 reads YFSETQ. CDR3 size: 14 residues. V was pared by 0 bases and J by 4 bases, with 10 bases between. The CDR3 DNA reads TGCGCCAGCAGCTTGGTGGACAGCGGCTATGGCTACACCTTC. Amino acids: CASSLVDSGYGYTF. Supplemented by reference TRBV5-1 and TRBJ1-2, the full variable domain reads KAGVTQTPRYLIKTRGQQVTLSCSPISGHRSVSWYQQTPGQGLQFLFEYFSETQRNKGNFPGRFSGRQFSNSRSEMNVSTLELGDSALYLCASSLVDSGYGYTFGSGTRLTVV.

V and J are TRBV19 and TRBJ2-1; maybe TRBD2 (6 bases). The germline V gene has CDR1 LNHDA and CDR2 SQIVND (reference sequence). The CDR3 has 14 amino acids. V lost 0 bases and J 9 bases, leaving 12 bases between the germline ends. The CDR3 loop reads CASSIDGGSSEQFF. CDR3 nucleotides: TGTGCCAGTAGTATAGATGGGGGGAGCTCTGAGCAGTTCTTC.

The chain has TRBV18 and TRBJ1-4, with a possible D match to TRBD1 (6 bases). Germline lookup yields CDR1 KGHSH and CDR2 LQKENI. This CDR3 region has 15 residues. V was shortened by 3 bases and J by 5 bases, with 13 bases between the two germline ends. The CDR3 protein is CASSPGKGVNEKLFF. CDR3 nucleotides: TGTGCCAGCTCACCTGGGAAGGGGGTGAATGAAAAACTGTTTTTT.

The rearrangement links TRBV6-5 to TRBJ1-2; 7 bases line up with TRBD1. Losses at the gene ends were 6 bases for V and 3 bases for J; bases not matched to a gene: 7. Germline assignment: CDR1 MNHEY and CDR2 SVGAGI. This CDR3 contains 14 residues. The CDR3 nucleotides are TGTGCCAGCAGAGGGGGACAGATTGACTATGGCTACACCTTC. This gives the protein CASRGGQIDYGYTF.

The genes are TRBV6-5 and TRBJ1-4, with 8 nucleotides matching TRBD1. V shed 0 bases and J 8 bases; nucleotides not matched to a gene: 5. This CDR3 has 15 residues. Germline V gene data show CDR1 as MNHEY and CDR2 as SVGAGI. The CDR3 nucleotides read TGTGCCAGCAGTTACTCGCGACAGGGGAAGGAAAAACTGTTTTTT. It is translated as CASSYSRQGKEKLFF.

This chain uses TRBV7-9 with TRBJ2-1; 12 bases fit TRBD2. V shed 5 bases, J shed 5 bases, and the junction held 7 bases outside the gene matches. CDR3 size: 16 residues. From germline, CDR1 is SEHNR and CDR2 FQNEAQ (reference sequence). CDR3 nucleotides: TGTGCCAGCAGCCCGGAACTAGCGGGGGGTAACAATGAGCAGTTCTTC. Encoded protein: CASSPELAGGNNEQFF.

The V and J genes are TRBV5-4 and TRBJ1-2; D is possibly TRBD1 (5 bases). This CDR3 has 16 amino acids. V lost 0 bases, J lost 4 bases, and 16 bases lay in between. In germline, CDR1 is SGHNT, CDR2 YYREEE (reference sequence). The CDR3 region is CASSLERGRESYGYTF. In DNA form, the CDR3 reads TGTGCCAGCAGCTTGGAGCGGGGGAGGGAGAGCTATGGCTACACCTTC.